This paragraph reports one T cell receptor (beta chain). The junction had 4 bases not matched to a gene; V was cut back by 2 bases and J by 5 bases. Germline V gene data show CDR1 as LGHDT and CDR2 as YNNKEL (reference sequence). The CDR3 totals 14 residues. This entry comes from a study of blood T cell repertoires in COVID-19. Background on the study: Samples came from the United States, Italy and Spain, spanning acute and convalescent COVID-19. Sample material is recorded as cDNA or gDNA derived from T cells, B-cell-depleted T cells, or PBMCs.

Original processing notes: Amplifying reference gene primers gave estimates of nucleated cell counts. The table came from immunoSEQ multiplex PCR; TCRdb's copy has only in-frame clones and leaves some out. That table is the source of V, J and clone size, and D and trimming were worked out from the DNA. Here the sample spans fewer than 120,000 clones, approximately 90% being singletons. This chain links TRBV3-1 (or the pseudogene TRBV3-2) with TRBJ1-1; TRBD1 matches 8 bases. The sequencing sample was made of peripheral blood. This receptor was identified in a woman aged 50 to 60 with acute or convalescent COVID-19. The CDR3 loop is CASSQRQGRTEAFF. Here the CDR3 DNA reads TGTGCCAGCAGCCAAAGACAGGGGCGAACTGAAGCTTTCTTT.